The next 29 T cell receptor beta chains were all read from a single sample in a study of T cell responses to AZD1222 COVID-19 vaccine. The table came from immunoSEQ multiplex PCR; TCRdb's copy has only in-frame clones and leaves some out. In the table there are approximately 97,000 clones, roughly 84% of which are singletons. The sample was peripheral blood, taken on day 0 of AZD1222 vaccination. The receptors were sampled from an adult in good health.

V gene TRBV19 combines with J gene TRBJ1-2; possibly TRBD1 for D (5 bases). Per the germline V gene, CDR1 is LNHDA and CDR2 is SQIVND (reference sequence). Trimming stripped 3 bases from V and 1 base from J, with 12 bases between. This CDR3 comprises 15 residues. The CDR3 spells CASSIGGRDNYGYTF. In DNA, the CDR3 is TGTGCCAGTAGTATCGGGGGACGGGATAACTATGGCTACACCTTC.

CDR3 sequence reads: CASSVSDRGYTEAFF. For the CDR3, the DNA is TGTGCCAGCAGCGTTTCGGACAGGGGCTACACTGAAGCTTTCTTT. The V and J genes are TRBV9 and TRBJ1-1, with 9 bases aligning to TRBD1. The length of the CDR3 is 15 residues. Trimming cost V 2 bases and J 3 bases; bases outside gene matches: 5. Germline V gives CDR1 SGDLS, CDR2 YYNGEE. The full variable domain, completed using reference TRBV9 and TRBJ1-1, is DSGVTQTPKHLITATGQRVTLRCSPRSGDLSVYWYQQSLDQGLQFLIQYYNGEERAKGNILERFSAQQFPDLHSELNLSSLELGDSALYFCASSVSDRGYTEAFFGQGTRLTVV.

The V call is TRBV10-3, the J call TRBJ1-3; the match to TRBD1 covers 7 bases. Germline lookup yields CDR1 ENHRY and CDR2 SYGVKD. The CDR3 length is 18 residues. The trim removed 8 bases at V and 4 bases at J, leaving 20 bases unmatched. The CDR3, as DNA: TGTGCCATCGCGGACGTCGATCCTAACAGGGGATTCGGAAACACCATATATTTT. It yields the protein CAIADVDPNRGFGNTIYF.

J is TRBJ2-2 and V is TRBV4-1; D might be TRBD1 (6 bases). The germline V gene has CDR1 MGHRA and CDR2 YSYEKL. The CDR3 totals 15 residues. V was clipped by 2 bases and J by 4 bases, with 11 bases between them. CDR3 amino acids: CASSQQGISTGELFF. The CDR3 DNA reads TGCGCCAGCAGCCAACAGGGGATAAGCACCGGGGAGCTGTTTTTT.

The chain employs TRBV4-3 and TRBJ2-7; a possible D gene is TRBD2 (5 bases). V lost 4 bases, J lost 3 bases, and 13 bases lay in between. The CDR3 contains 14 residues. Germline-derived CDR1 and CDR2 are LGHNA and YSLEER. The CDR3 DNA is TGCGCCAGCAGCCGCGGGTTAGATTTCTACGAGCAGTACTTC. Protein: CASSRGLDFYEQYF.

The chain carries TRBV6-2 or TRBV6-3 and TRBJ2-3; TRBD2 matches at 7 bases. This CDR3 contains 16 residues. V lost 1 base, J lost 6 bases, and 10 bases stayed unmatched. CDR1 MNHEY and CDR2 SVGEGT come from the germline V gene. The CDR3 DNA reads as TGTGCCAGCAGTTACTGGCAAGGGAGGGGTGTCGATACGCAGTATTTT. This sequence encodes CASSYWQGRGVDTQYF.

DNA for the CDR3: TGTGCCAGCAGCTCCCGTACCTATAGCGGGGGCCAAGAGACCCAGTACTTC. Protein product: CASSSRTYSGGQETQYF. V usage is TRBV11-3 and J usage is TRBJ2-5, with 9 bases fitting TRBD2. Germline CDR1 is SGHNT and CDR2 is YENEEA. The CDR3 spans 17 residues. J was trimmed by 1 base and V by 4 bases; bases with no gene match: 10. Drawing the rest from reference TRBV11-3 and TRBJ2-5, the complete variable domain is EAGVVQSPRYKIIEKKQPVAFWCNPISGHNTLYWYLQNLGQGPELLIRYENEEAVDDSQLPKDRFSAERLKGVDSTLKIQPAELGDSAVYLCASSSRTYSGGQETQYFGPGTRLLVL.

J is TRBJ1-1 and V is TRBV4-3; D is unclear. The CDR3 runs to 17 residues. Trimming took 1 base from V and 5 from J, leaving 20 bases between them. Germline CDR1 LGHNA, CDR2 YSLEER. The CDR3 here is CASSQGREPALETEAFF. In DNA form, the CDR3 reads TGCGCCAGCAGCCAAGGCCGGGAACCCGCGCTGGAGACTGAAGCTTTCTTT.

The chain uses TRBV28 and TRBJ1-2; perhaps TRBD1 as D (5 bases). CDR1 is MDHEN, CDR2 SYDVKM, per germline. Trimming cost V 8 bases and J 4 bases, with 20 bases left between them. The CDR3 is 15 residues long. This CDR3 reads CASGHEGRVGYGYTF. The CDR3, as DNA: TGTGCCAGCGGGCATGAGGGCAGGGTGGGCTATGGCTACACCTTC.

This clone was counted only a few times. The rearrangement links TRBV6-2 or TRBV6-3 to TRBJ1-5, with D unclear. CDR3 length equals 13 residues. In germline, CDR1 is MNHEY, CDR2 SVGEGT. V lost 2 bases to trimming and J lost 11 bases, with 13 bases between them. The CDR3 bases are TGTGCCAGCAGTTACGGCGGGCGATACGCCCAGCATTTT. This translates into CASSYGGRYAQHF.

The chain carries TRBV27 and TRBJ2-1; 9 bases fit TRBD2. Germline assignment: CDR1 MNHEY and CDR2 SMNVEV (reference sequence). V lost 5 bases, J lost 5 bases, and 22 bases stayed unmatched. This CDR3 region has 20 residues. The CDR3, as DNA: TGTGCCAGCAGTACGATCGGCCCACGATGGGGACTAGCAGGGAACAATGAGCAGTTCTTC. This translates into CASSTIGPRWGLAGNNEQFF.

The V and J genes are TRBV5-6 and TRBJ1-2, with D perhaps matching TRBD1 (6 bases). Germline values: CDR1 SGHDT, CDR2 YYEEEE. Trimming removed 4 bases from V and 5 bases from J, with 12 bases in between. This CDR3 comprises 13 residues. In DNA, the CDR3 is TGTGCCAGCAGCCTCCAGGGGAATTATGGCTACACCTTC. Translated: CASSLQGNYGYTF.

CDR3 amino acids: CASSPWGGDTQYF. Written as DNA, the CDR3 is TGTGCCAGCAGTCCGTGGGGGGGTGATACGCAGTATTTT. The chain recombines TRBV28 with TRBJ2-3; 7 bases are shared with TRBD2. Losses at the gene ends were 5 bases for V and 6 bases for J; bases not matched to a gene: 5. This CDR3 contains 13 residues. From germline, CDR1 is MDHEN and CDR2 SYDVKM.

This clone has just one count. This sequence joins TRBV9 and TRBJ1-6, with D hard to call. The CDR3 covers 13 residues. Germline V gives CDR1 SGDLS, CDR2 YYNGEE. The V end lost 0 bases, the J end lost 10 bases, and 8 bases lay between the germline ends. The CDR3 sequence: CASSVEKGSPLHF. CDR3 sequence (DNA): TGTGCCAGCAGCGTAGAAAAGGGCTCACCCCTCCACTTT.

The chain combines TRBV5-4 with TRBJ1-2; D is possibly TRBD1 (5 bases). Trimming left V 0 bases short and J 7 bases short, with 10 bases between. Per the germline V gene, CDR1 is SGHNT and CDR2 is YYREEE (reference sequence). This CDR3 has 13 amino acids. In DNA form, the CDR3 reads TGTGCCAGCAGCTTGGCCAGGGACCCTGGCTACACCTTC. Amino acids: CASSLARDPGYTF.

The chain joins TRBV4-2 to TRBJ2-1; 7 positions agree with TRBD2. This CDR3 region has 15 residues. Per the germline V gene, CDR1 is LGHNA and CDR2 is YNFKEQ. The junction had 8 bases not matched to a gene; V was cut back by 2 bases and J by 7 bases. This chain's CDR3 is CASSQRGRGNNEQFF. As DNA, the CDR3 is TGTGCCAGCAGCCAACGAGGGAGGGGAAATAATGAGCAGTTCTTC.

The genes are TRBV4-2 and TRBJ2-3; D unclear. CDR3 length equals 15 residues. Trimming took off 0 bases at V and 0 bases at J, with 7 bases between the two ends. Per the germline V gene, CDR1 is LGHNA and CDR2 is YNFKEQ. The CDR3 is CASSQDPLSTDTQYF. CDR3 DNA sequence: TGTGCCAGCAGCCAAGATCCTCTCAGCACAGATACGCAGTATTTT.

Comment on this clone: The sample holds other DNA sequences that translate to the same CDR3. The chain links TRBV27 to TRBJ1-1; D remains ambiguous. The V gene lost 2 bases and the J gene lost 1 base, with 5 bases spanning the gap. The CDR3 covers 13 residues. CDR1 is MNHEY, CDR2 SMNVEV, per germline (reference sequence). The CDR3 protein is CASSLLGNTEAFF. CDR3 DNA: TGTGCCAGCAGTTTACTGGGGAACACTGAAGCTTTCTTT.

The chain links TRBV11-2 to TRBJ1-5, with TRBD1 identical over 7 bases. The germline V gene has CDR1 SGHAT and CDR2 FQNNGV. V shed 4 bases and J 0 bases; nucleotides not matched to a gene: 3. There are 15 residues in the CDR3. The CDR3 reads CASSSGQYSNQPQHF. CDR3 bases: TGTGCCAGCAGCTCGGGACAGTATAGCAATCAGCCCCAGCATTTT.

This clone was found once. The V gene is TRBV7-8, the J gene TRBJ2-3, with no clear D. The CDR3 totals 12 residues. Per the germline V gene, CDR1 is SGHVS and CDR2 is FQNEAQ. V lost 5 bases to trimming and J lost 2 bases, with 5 bases between them. The CDR3 DNA reads as TGTGCCAGCAGCCCAGACACAGATACGCAGTATTTT. Protein sequence: CASSPDTDTQYF.

CDR3 amino acids: CASSRENRGLIGNTIYF. For the CDR3, the DNA is TGCGCCAGCAGCCGAGAGAACAGGGGGCTAATCGGAAACACCATATATTTT. V and J are TRBV4-3 and TRBJ1-3; 9 positions agree with TRBD1. Germline loops: CDR1 LGHNA, CDR2 YSLEER. This CDR3 spans 17 amino acids. Trimming removed 4 bases from V and 4 bases from J; junction bases left unmatched: 11.

The J gene is TRBJ2-3, the V gene TRBV13; 8 bases align to TRBD2. CDR3 length: 14 residues. J lost 6 bases, V lost 3 bases, and 5 bases had no gene match. Germline V gene sequence: CDR1 PRHDT, CDR2 FYEKMQ (reference sequence). CDR3 region: CASSLGLVADTQYF. In DNA form, the CDR3 reads TGTGCCAGCAGCTTGGGACTAGTGGCGGATACGCAGTATTTT.

This clone was counted once. The chain employs TRBV19 and TRBJ2-7; 10 nucleotides agree with TRBD1. V trimming: 6 bases; J trimming: 0 bases; junction bases outside the gene matches: 2. From germline, CDR1 is LNHDA and CDR2 SQIVND (reference sequence). The CDR3 is made up of 14 amino acids. The DNA of the CDR3 is TGTGCCAGTAGGGGACAGGGGACCTCCTACGAGCAGTACTTC. It is translated as CASRGQGTSYEQYF.

J is TRBJ2-7 and V is TRBV5-5; 9 nucleotides match TRBD2. With 2 bases clipped from V and 3 bases from J, the junction kept 6 bases outside the gene matches. The CDR3 is made up of 15 amino acids. Germline lookup yields CDR1 SGHKS and CDR2 YYEKEE (reference sequence). The CDR3 DNA reads as TGTGCCAGCAGCTTTATTCTAGCGGGGAACTACGAGCAGTACTTC. It encodes CASSFILAGNYEQYF.

This chain uses TRBV11-2 with TRBJ2-2, with 8 nucleotides matching TRBD2. The CDR3 loop spans 15 amino acids. From germline, CDR1 is SGHAT and CDR2 FQNNGV. The V gene end was trimmed by 3 bases and the J gene end by 8 bases; junction bases not matched to a gene: 8. CDR3 amino acids: CASSFSGGGSGELFF. The DNA of the CDR3 is TGTGCCAGCAGCTTTTCTGGCGGGGGGTCTGGGGAGCTGTTTTTT.

This sequence joins TRBV6-6 and TRBJ1-1; the D is unclear. The CDR3 has 10 residues. Per the germline V gene, CDR1 is MNHNY and CDR2 is SVGAGI (reference sequence). Trimming took 8 bases from V and 5 from J, leaving 6 bases between them. CDR3 loop: CASAVTEAFF. DNA for the CDR3: TGTGCCAGCGCGGTTACTGAAGCTTTCTTT.

J is TRBJ2-3 and V is TRBV4-3; 9 bases align to TRBD1. V shed 2 bases, J shed 1 base, and the junction held 1 base outside the gene matches. The CDR3 is 15 residues long. Germline CDR1 is LGHNA and CDR2 is YSLEER. The CDR3 loop reads CASSQRDRGTDTQYF. The CDR3 nucleotides are TGCGCCAGCAGCCAACGGGACAGGGGCACAGATACGCAGTATTTT.

This chain uses TRBV11-2 with TRBJ2-7; TRBD1 matches at 7 bases. The CDR3 totals 13 residues. J was trimmed by 6 bases and V by 1 base; bases with no gene match: 3. The V gene's germline CDR1 is SGHAT and CDR2 FQNNGV. CDR3: CASSLGGTAEQYV. CDR3 nucleotides: TGTGCCAGCAGCTTAGGTGGGACAGCCGAGCAGTACGTC.

The chain recombines TRBV5-1 with TRBJ1-6, with TRBD1 identical over 12 bases. The trim removed 1 base at V and 8 bases at J, leaving 4 bases unmatched. CDR1 SGHRS and CDR2 YFSETQ come from the germline V gene. The CDR3 runs 16 residues. Here the CDR3 DNA reads TGCGCCAGCAGCTTGTGGGGACAGGGGGCTGATTCACCCCTCCACTTT. Protein product: CASSLWGQGADSPLHF.